Each of the 24 T cell receptor beta chains below was sequenced from the same sample in a study of T cells in Graves' hyperthyroidism and ophthalmopathy. TCR beta CDR3 region amplification was performed from RNA transcripts. Primed by the HTBI set, a first-round RT-PCR was run on the TCR CDR3. TCRdb processed the multiplex PCR reads anew with MiXCR; each CDR3 protein has one entry. The sample consists of 96,000 or so distinct CDR3 sequences, 51% of them appearing once. The sample was blood. The receptor set was obtained from a middle-aged woman with Graves' hyperthyroidism.

This chain links TRBV15 with TRBJ2-5; 14 bases line up with TRBD2. Per the germline V gene, CDR1 is LNHNV and CDR2 is YYDKDF (reference sequence). The CDR3 spans 16 residues. Trimming at V came to 3 bases and at J to 5 bases, leaving 5 bases not matched to a gene. The DNA for the CDR3 is TGTGCCACCAGCAGTGGGACTAGCGGGAGAGACGAGACCCAGTACTTC. Translation gives CATSSGTSGRDETQYF.

The chain carries TRBV10-3 and TRBJ1-6, with D unresolved. Germline V lookup: CDR1 ENHRY, CDR2 SYGVKD. The V end lost 3 bases, the J end lost 5 bases, and 14 bases lay between the germline ends. This CDR3 is 16 amino acids long. The CDR3 spells CAISDYQDWDNSPLHF. In nucleotides, the CDR3 is TGTGCCATCAGTGATTATCAGGACTGGGATAATTCACCCCTCCACTTT.

This clonotype was counted only a few times. DNA for the CDR3: TGTGCCAGCAGCCACGTCAGCGGGAGTGAGCAGTTCTTC. It encodes CASSHVSGSEQFF. The V gene is TRBV7-9, the J gene TRBJ2-1, with 8 positions matching TRBD2. V was pared by 5 bases and J by 9 bases, with 6 bases of the junction left unmatched. CDR3 length: 13 amino acids. CDR1 and CDR2 (germline): SEHNR, FQNEAQ (reference sequence). Full variable domain (remainder filled in from reference TRBV7-9 and TRBJ2-1): DTGVSQNPRHKITKRGQNVTFRCDPISEHNRLYWYRQTLGQGPEFLTYFQNEAQLEKSRLLSDRFSAERPKGSFSTLEIQRTEQGDSAMYLCASSHVSGSEQFFGPGTRLTVL.

The chain has TRBV7-8 and TRBJ1-1; no clear D gene. Trimming took 1 base from V and 8 from J, leaving 23 bases between them. The V gene's germline CDR1 is SGHVS and CDR2 FQNEAQ. This CDR3 is built from 17 residues. The DNA for the CDR3 is TGTGCCAGCAGCTTAGGGAGTGTAGCGGGGTCACCTACAGAAGCTTTCTTT. This codes for CASSLGSVAGSPTEAFF.

The chain links TRBV7-8 to TRBJ2-7; D assignment may be TRBD1 or TRBD2 (5 bases each). The CDR3 has 14 residues. The V gene lost 5 bases and the J gene lost 2 bases, with 13 bases spanning the gap. Germline V gene lookup returns CDR1 SGHVS and CDR2 FQNEAQ. The CDR3 DNA sequence: TGTGCCAGCAGCATAAGCCAGGGACCCTACGAGCAGTACTTC. Encoded protein: CASSISQGPYEQYF.

The chain combines TRBV20-1 with TRBJ2-7, with D possibly being TRBD2 (5 bases). V shed 6 bases and J shed 5 bases, with 20 bases lying between them. The CDR3 is made up of 14 amino acids. Germline V gives CDR1 DFQATT, CDR2 SNEGSKA (reference sequence). CDR3 sequence (DNA): TGCAGTGCCAGCAGCCATACGGGGTTCAACGAGCAGTACTTC. This encodes CSASSHTGFNEQYF.

A few counts support this clonotype. The rearrangement joins TRBV27 to TRBJ2-7; D might be TRBD2 (6 bases). V lost 5 bases to trimming and J lost 2 bases, with 13 bases between them. Germline lookup yields CDR1 MNHEY and CDR2 SMNVEV (reference sequence). This CDR3 has 14 amino acids. The chain's CDR3 is CASSEPGRPYEQYF. The CDR3 region has the DNA TGTGCCAGCAGTGAACCAGGGAGGCCCTACGAGCAGTACTTC.

On this clonotype: A read error may account for a junction end that differs from germline. The chain links TRBV15 to TRBJ2-7; D unclear. This CDR3 spans 15 amino acids. Germline CDR1 reads LNHNV; CDR2 reads YYDKDF (reference sequence). Here the CDR3 reads CSTSRDRPRSYEQYF. CDR3 coding DNA: TGTTCCACCAGCAGAGATCGCCCTAGATCCTACGAGCAGTACTTC.

In regard to this clonotype: A junction end diverges from the germline sequence, so it may reflect a read error. This sequence joins TRBV11-2 and TRBJ2-2; 8 positions agree with TRBD2. The CDR3 consists of 19 residues. The germline gives CDR1 SGHAT, CDR2 FQNNGV. CDR3 sequence reads: CASSVYTATGTRALRGAVF. The CDR3 region has the DNA TGTGCCAGCAGCGTCTACACGGCTACGGGGACTAGGGCCCTCCGGGGAGCTGTTTTT.

The rearrangement uses TRBV19 and TRBJ1-5, with 10 bases lining up with TRBD1. V trimming: 3 bases; J trimming: 7 bases; junction bases outside the gene matches: 9. Germline CDR1 is LNHDA and CDR2 is SQIVND (reference sequence). The length of the CDR3 is 16 residues. CDR3: CASSIGGTGEDQPQHF. CDR3 nucleotides: TGTGCCAGTAGTATTGGAGGGACAGGGGAGGACCAGCCCCAGCATTTT. The whole variable domain, remainder taken from reference TRBV19 and TRBJ1-5, is DGGITQSPKYLFRKEGQNVTLSCEQNLNHDAMYWYRQDPGQGLRLIYYSQIVNDFQKGDIAEGYSVSREKKESFPLTVTSAQKNPTAFYLCASSIGGTGEDQPQHFGDGTRLSIL.

The CDR3 reads CASSEAPDSRGNEKLFF. The CDR3 region has the DNA TGTGCCAGCAGTGAAGCGCCCGACAGTAGGGGTAATGAAAAACTGTTTTTT. The chain recombines TRBV2 with TRBJ1-4; possible D gene TRBD1, 5 bases. Germline V gene data show CDR1 as SNHLY and CDR2 as FYNNEI. This CDR3 has 17 residues. Trimming took off 0 bases at V and 4 bases at J, with 15 bases between the two ends.

The rearrangement links TRBV29-1 to TRBJ1-2; D remains unclear. Trimming removed 4 bases from V and 8 bases from J, with 17 bases in between. Germline loops: CDR1 SQVTM, CDR2 ANQGSEA. The CDR3 length is 13 residues. The CDR3 here is CSVASSGLGGYTF. CDR3 sequence (DNA): TGCAGCGTTGCCAGCAGTGGGCTTGGAGGCTACACCTTC.

By share, this clonotype ranks as large. The chain has TRBV7-2 and TRBJ2-7; weak D call: TRBD1 (6 bases). Germline V gene data show CDR1 as SGHTA and CDR2 as FQGNSA. The CDR3 consists of 14 residues. With 1 base removed from V and 3 bases from J, the gap between germline ends came to 10 bases. CDR3 DNA sequence: TGTGCCAGCAGCTTAGGAGGGGGTCTCTACGAGCAGTACTTC. This gives the protein CASSLGGGLYEQYF.

At least ten counts were recorded for this clonotype. The chain has TRBV19 and TRBJ2-7, with 10 positions matching TRBD2. The germline V gene has CDR1 LNHDA and CDR2 SQIVND (reference sequence). This CDR3 is 14 amino acids long. The V and J ends lost 4 bases and 2 bases, in that order; junction bases with no gene match: 2. CDR3 protein: CASSKREGPYEQYF. As DNA, the CDR3 is TGTGCCAGTAGTAAGCGGGAGGGCCCCTACGAGCAGTACTTC.

The J gene is TRBJ1-1, the V gene TRBV5-1; D gene uncertain. The CDR3 length is 16 residues. Germline V gene sequence: CDR1 SGHRS, CDR2 YFSETQ. V shed 4 bases and J shed 0 bases, with 16 bases lying between them. The CDR3 region is CASSRAGSSLNTEAFF. Written as DNA, the CDR3 is TGCGCCAGCAGCAGGGCCGGATCTTCCTTGAACACTGAAGCTTTCTTT.

This rearrangement joins TRBV4-1 to TRBJ1-1; no reliable D call. The V end lost 5 bases, the J end lost 3 bases, and 10 bases lay between the germline ends. CDR3 length: 13 amino acids. The V gene's germline CDR1 is MGHRA and CDR2 YSYEKL. In nucleotides, the CDR3 is TGCGCCAGCAGCAAGGGAGTTTACACTGAAGCTTTCTTT. Its protein product is CASSKGVYTEAFF.

This clonotype appeared a few times. A much larger clone lies one base from this, so it may be a read error. The chain couples TRBV7-9 to TRBJ1-2; 9 positions match TRBD1. There are 13 residues in the CDR3. Germline V gene sequence: CDR1 SEHNR, CDR2 FQNEAQ (reference sequence). CDR3 region: CASSLQGADGHTF. CDR3 nucleotide sequence: TGTGCCAGCAGCCTACAGGGGGCCGATGGCCACACCTTC.

This clonotype was recorded many times. The rearrangement uses TRBV10-3 and TRBJ1-1; TRBD1 is a possible D gene (5 bases). CDR3 length: 14 amino acids. V was trimmed by 10 bases and J by 3 bases, leaving 18 bases between them. Germline V lookup: CDR1 ENHRY, CDR2 SYGVKD. The CDR3 DNA is TGTGCCACCCTCAGGGCTTCAGTGGACACTGAAGCTTTCTTT. As protein: CATLRASVDTEAFF.

This sequence joins TRBV28 and TRBJ2-6; D not certain. This CDR3 has 11 amino acids. V was clipped by 4 bases and J by 5 bases, with 0 bases between them. Germline CDR1 is MDHEN and CDR2 is SYDVKM. In DNA, the CDR3 is TGTGCCAGCAGTTGGGCCAACGTCCTGACTTTC. Its translation is CASSWANVLTF.

This clonotype was detected a few times. The V and J genes are TRBV7-2 and TRBJ2-5, with D perhaps matching TRBD1 or TRBD2 (6 bases each). The germline gives CDR1 SGHTA, CDR2 FQGNSA. The germline V and J ends were trimmed by 3 bases and 6 bases, with 17 bases remaining between them. There are 15 residues in the CDR3. The CDR3 DNA sequence: TGTGCCAGCAGCTTCGGGTCCGGGGGCGGGAAGACCCAGTACTTC. Translating gives CASSFGSGGGKTQYF.

The rearrangement uses TRBV12-3 or TRBV12-4 and TRBJ2-7, with D perhaps TRBD2 (6 bases). The CDR3 has 14 amino acids. The V end was cut by 7 bases, the J end by 1 base, with 14 bases between. In DNA form, the CDR3 reads TGTGCCAGCAATCAAGCGGGCTGGTCCTACGAGCAGTACTTC. The encoded protein is CASNQAGWSYEQYF.

This clonotype has at least ten counts. No DNA is shown, since the ends of the CDR3 on it are uncertain; the CDR3 is the one TCRdb lists. The chain links TRBV7-5 to TRBJ1-1. TRBV7-5 is a pseudogene locus. 9 amino acids form the CDR3, both terminal residues included. CDR3 sequence reads: CISVPEAFF.

This clonotype occurred many times. The genes are TRBV5-8 and TRBJ1-2, with a tentative D call TRBD1 (5 bases). From germline, CDR1 is SGHTS and CDR2 YDEGEE. Trimming removed 3 bases at V and 0 bases at J, with 9 bases between. This CDR3 has 14 amino acids. The CDR3 is CASSWWGTNYGYTF. The CDR3 bases are TGTGCCAGCAGCTGGTGGGGGACTAACTATGGCTACACCTTC. Full variable domain (rest looked up from reference TRBV5-8 and TRBJ1-2): EAGVTQSPTHLIKTRGQQATLRCSPISGHTSVYWYQQALGLGLQFLLWYDEGEERNRGNFPPRFSGRQFPNYSSELNVNALELEDSALYLCASSWWGTNYGYTFGSGTRLTVV.

Worth noting for this clonotype: Likely a read error: the CDR3 ends without its conserved phenylalanine or tryptophan. V gene TRBV29-1 combines with J gene TRBJ2-5; a possible D gene is TRBD2 (5 bases). Germline CDR1 SQVTM, CDR2 ANQGSEA. This CDR3 is built from 14 residues. CDR3 nucleotide sequence: TGCGGCGTTGAAGGACGGAGGACGCAAGAGACCCAGTACCTC. Encoded protein: CGVEGRRTQETQYL.